The 16 T cell receptor beta chains below all came from one sample that was sequenced in a study of control samples from healthy donors and cancer patients. The method was immunoSEQ multiplex PCR; TCRdb's version includes in-frame clones alone and lacks a portion of them. This table has 50,000 to 70,000 clones, nearly 90% appearing once. The sample consisted of blood. These receptors were obtained from a man in his fifties or sixties in good health.

The chain recombines TRBV7-2 with TRBJ2-5; tentative D call: TRBD2 (8 bases). CDR3 length equals 17 residues. Per germline, CDR1 SGHTA and CDR2 FQGNSA. V gave up 8 bases and J gave up 3 bases, with 25 bases separating them. The CDR3 is CASSGQVGLVKKETQYF. As DNA, the CDR3 is TGTGCCAGCTCCGGACAGGTGGGACTAGTAAAGAAAGAGACCCAGTACTTC.

The chain employs TRBV5-1 and TRBJ2-5; TRBD1 or TRBD2 may be the D gene (7 bases each). In germline, CDR1 is SGHRS, CDR2 YFSETQ. This CDR3 comprises 15 residues. V was pared by 0 bases and J by 4 bases, with 13 bases between. The CDR3: CASSLGTRGLETQYF. In DNA, the CDR3 is TGCGCCAGCAGCTTGGGGACTAGGGGGCTAGAGACCCAGTACTTC.

The V gene is TRBV28, the J gene TRBJ1-6; 8 nucleotides align to TRBD1. The CDR3 covers 16 residues. Trimming took 0 bases from V and 5 from J; bases not matched to a gene: 3. Germline values: CDR1 MDHEN, CDR2 SYDVKM. CDR3 loop: CASSLWQGANNSPLHF. The CDR3 DNA sequence: TGTGCCAGCAGTTTATGGCAGGGGGCGAATAATTCACCCCTCCACTTT.

This clone was detected a few times. The chain has TRBV10-3 and TRBJ1-5, with D perhaps matching TRBD1 (5 bases). Trimming left V 8 bases short and J 3 bases short, with 11 bases between. Germline V gene data show CDR1 as ENHRY and CDR2 as SYGVKD. The length of the CDR3 is 13 residues. The CDR3 sequence is CAIGEGANQPQHF. CDR3 nucleotide sequence: TGTGCCATCGGAGAAGGGGCCAATCAGCCCCAGCATTTT.

The V and J genes are TRBV11-2 and TRBJ1-1; 9 bases fit TRBD1. In germline, CDR1 is SGHAT, CDR2 FQNNGV. The CDR3 runs 18 residues. V was clipped by 5 bases and J by 3 bases; unmatched bases: 16. CDR3 amino acids: CASSPRPMGQGSDTEAFF. The CDR3 coding sequence is TGTGCCAGCAGCCCCCGGCCGATGGGACAGGGTTCTGACACTGAAGCTTTCTTT.

The chain is built from TRBV6-2 or TRBV6-3 and TRBJ2-1; 9 bases line up with TRBD1. The CDR3 spans 17 residues. Trimming took 2 bases from V and 2 from J; bases not matched to a gene: 7. Germline CDR1 reads MNHEY; CDR2 reads SVGEGT. The CDR3 DNA follows: TGTGCCAGCAGTTACGGGACAGGGTCCGGGGCCTACAATGAGCAGTTCTTC. This codes for CASSYGTGSGAYNEQFF.

The CDR3 nucleotides read TGCGCCAGCACCAGGGGGACCCCAAACACTGAAGCTTTCTTT. Amino acids: CASTRGTPNTEAFF. This chain uses TRBV5-1 with TRBJ1-1; 7 bases match TRBD1. The CDR3 is 14 residues long. Trimming cost V 6 bases and J 2 bases; bases outside gene matches: 7. Germline lookup yields CDR1 SGHRS and CDR2 YFSETQ.

This chain uses TRBV27 with TRBJ2-1; 12 bases agree with TRBD2. Germline CDR1 and CDR2: MNHEY and SMNVEV (reference sequence). After removal of 4 bases from V and 4 bases from J, the junction contained 2 bases not matched to a gene. This CDR3 is built from 15 residues. CDR3 sequence: CASSSLAGGYNEQFF. CDR3 in DNA: TGTGCCAGCAGTTCACTAGCGGGAGGTTACAATGAGCAGTTCTTC.

V and J are TRBV6-5 and TRBJ1-4; D remains ambiguous. V was trimmed by 7 bases and J by 4 bases, leaving 16 bases between them. Germline values: CDR1 MNHEY, CDR2 SVGAGI. There are 15 residues in the CDR3. The CDR3 bases are TGTGCCAGCAAGGAAGGGAGGGCGCATAATGAAAAACTGTTTTTT. This encodes CASKEGRAHNEKLFF.

This clone was seen just once. The chain links TRBV9 to TRBJ2-7; 9 bases align to TRBD1. The germline V gene has CDR1 SGDLS and CDR2 YYNGEE. CDR3 size: 16 residues. V lost 0 bases, J lost 6 bases, and 10 bases stayed unmatched. The CDR3 loop is CASSVGWGTGSGEQYF. CDR3 bases: TGTGCCAGCAGCGTAGGTTGGGGGACAGGGTCGGGCGAGCAGTACTTC.

V gene TRBV2 combines with J gene TRBJ2-6; D gene uncertain. Germline CDR1 is SNHLY and CDR2 is FYNNEI. V was clipped by 6 bases and J by 1 base, with 7 bases between them. The CDR3 has 14 amino acids. CDR3 in amino acids: CASSLRSGANVLTF. The DNA for the CDR3 is TGTGCCAGCAGCCTCAGGTCTGGGGCCAACGTCCTGACTTTC.

The rearrangement links TRBV7-9 to TRBJ1-2; 12 nucleotides align to TRBD1. Germline V gene lookup returns CDR1 SEHNR and CDR2 FQNEAQ (reference sequence). The V and J ends lost 7 bases and 5 bases, in that order; junction bases with no gene match: 8. This CDR3 comprises 15 residues. The CDR3 loop reads CASIPGQGAIYGYTF. CDR3 DNA sequence: TGTGCCAGCATCCCGGGACAGGGGGCGATATATGGCTACACCTTC.

The CDR3 nucleotides read TGTGCCACCAGCAGAGACGCAGGGTTCACAGATACGCAGTATTTT. It codes for CATSRDAGFTDTQYF. This chain joins TRBV15 and TRBJ2-3; D perhaps matches TRBD1 (5 bases). Trimming pared 0 bases from V and 2 bases from J, leaving 9 bases between. CDR3 length equals 15 residues. Germline V CDR1 and CDR2: LNHNV, YYDKDF (reference sequence). The full variable domain, its missing parts supplied by reference TRBV15 and TRBJ2-3, is DAMVIQNPRYQVTQFGKPVTLSCSQTLNHNVMYWYQQKSSQAPKLLFHYYDKDFNNEADTPDNFQSRRPNTSFCFLDIRSPGLGDTAMYLCATSRDAGFTDTQYFGPGTRLTVL.

This chain uses TRBV3-1 (or the pseudogene TRBV3-2) with TRBJ2-1, with 7 bases lining up with TRBD2. The CDR3 is 15 residues long. The V gene's germline CDR1 is LGHDT and CDR2 YNNKEL (reference sequence). V dropped 1 base and J dropped 8; count of bases not matched to a gene: 8. The CDR3: CASSQGLAPRDEQFF. The CDR3 region has the DNA TGTGCCAGCAGCCAAGGACTAGCTCCCCGGGATGAGCAGTTCTTC.

This chain uses TRBV29-1 with TRBJ2-1, with a possible D match to TRBD2 (5 bases). The V end lost 3 bases, the J end lost 10 bases, and 13 bases lay between the germline ends. Germline loops: CDR1 SQVTM, CDR2 ANQGSEA. This CDR3 spans 12 amino acids. CDR3 nucleotide sequence: TGCAGCGTTGATACCTCCCCGGGGGAGCAGTTCTTC. Translation: CSVDTSPGEQFF.

This clone appeared a single time. This rearrangement joins TRBV29-1 to TRBJ2-5; D is uncertain. Germline loops: CDR1 SQVTM, CDR2 ANQGSEA. The CDR3 totals 14 residues. V lost 4 bases and J lost 2, with 14 bases in between. In nucleotides, the CDR3 is TGCAGCGTTGTATTGGGCACGAGTCAAGAGACCCAGTACTTC. Protein product: CSVVLGTSQETQYF.